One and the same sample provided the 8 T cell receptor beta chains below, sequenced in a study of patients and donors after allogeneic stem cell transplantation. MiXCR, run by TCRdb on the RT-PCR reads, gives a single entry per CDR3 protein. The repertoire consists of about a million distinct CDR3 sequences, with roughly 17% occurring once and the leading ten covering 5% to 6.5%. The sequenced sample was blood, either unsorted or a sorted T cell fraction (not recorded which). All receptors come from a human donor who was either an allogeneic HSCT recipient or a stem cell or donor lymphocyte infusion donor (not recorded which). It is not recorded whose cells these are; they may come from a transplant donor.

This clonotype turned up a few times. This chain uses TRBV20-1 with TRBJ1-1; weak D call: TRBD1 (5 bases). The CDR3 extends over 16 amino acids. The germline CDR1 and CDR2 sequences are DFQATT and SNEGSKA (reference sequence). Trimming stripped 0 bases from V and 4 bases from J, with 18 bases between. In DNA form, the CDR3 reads TGCAGTGCTAGAGAAGAACGGGGCAGGGCGGGCACTGAAGCTTTCTTT. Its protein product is CSAREERGRAGTEAFF.

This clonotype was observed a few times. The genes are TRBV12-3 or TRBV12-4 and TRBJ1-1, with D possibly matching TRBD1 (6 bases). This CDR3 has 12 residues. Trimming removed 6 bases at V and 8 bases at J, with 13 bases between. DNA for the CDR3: TGTGCCAGCAGACCCCCCAGGGGAGAAGCTTTCTTT. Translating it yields CASRPPRGEAFF.

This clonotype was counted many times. CDR3 in DNA: TGTGCCAGCAGTCCGACAGGGATCACTGAAGCTTTCTTT. Residues: CASSPTGITEAFF. The chain uses TRBV12-3 or TRBV12-4 and TRBJ1-1, with TRBD1 matching over 7 bases. There are 13 residues in the CDR3. The ends lost 5 bases at V and 4 bases at J; junction bases unmatched: 4.

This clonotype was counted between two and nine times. This chain's CDR3 is CASSGGWTIQETQYF. DNA of the CDR3: TGTGCCAGCAGCGGCGGGTGGACAATCCAAGAGACCCAGTACTTC. The J gene is TRBJ2-5, the V gene TRBV7-9; tentatively, D is TRBD1 or TRBD2 (5 bases each). CDR3 length: 15 residues. Germline V gene data show CDR1 as SEHNR and CDR2 as FQNEAQ (reference sequence). V dropped 5 bases and J dropped 1 base, with 14 bases sitting between them.

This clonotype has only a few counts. CDR3 loop: CASSLYRGPPSETQYF. CDR3 DNA: TGTGCCAGCAGTTTATACAGGGGCCCACCGTCGGAGACCCAGTACTTC. The chain has TRBV12-3 or TRBV12-4 and TRBJ2-5; 7 positions match TRBD1. V was clipped by 2 bases and J by 5 bases; unmatched bases: 11. This CDR3 comprises 16 residues.

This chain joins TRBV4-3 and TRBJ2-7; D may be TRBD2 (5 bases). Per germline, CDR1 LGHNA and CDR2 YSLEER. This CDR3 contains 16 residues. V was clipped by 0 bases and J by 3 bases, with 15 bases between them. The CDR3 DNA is TGCGCCAGCAGCCAAGAGTTCCCGACGACTATCTACGAGCAGTACTTC. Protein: CASSQEFPTTIYEQYF.

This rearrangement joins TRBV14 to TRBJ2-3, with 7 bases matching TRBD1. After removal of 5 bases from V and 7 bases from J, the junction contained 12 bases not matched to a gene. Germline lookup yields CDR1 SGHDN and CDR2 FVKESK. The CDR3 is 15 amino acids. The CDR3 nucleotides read TGTGCCAGCAGCTACCTCCCGGGACAGCAGAATACGCAGTATTTT. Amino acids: CASSYLPGQQNTQYF.

CDR3 protein: CSARKDSQSYNEQFF. As DNA, the CDR3 is TGCAGCGCAAGAAAGGACAGCCAATCCTACAATGAGCAGTTCTTC. The chain uses TRBV29-1 and TRBJ2-1, with D maybe TRBD1 (6 bases). The CDR3 loop spans 15 amino acids. The V and J ends lost 7 bases and 1 base respectively, with 17 bases between them. The V gene's germline CDR1 is SQVTM and CDR2 ANQGSEA.